This entry describes one TCR beta chain. The sample belongs to a study of blood T cell repertoires in COVID-19. CDR1 is MNHEY and CDR2 is SMNVEV in the germline V gene (reference sequence). The V gene lost 6 bases and the J gene lost 0 bases, with 6 bases spanning the gap. The CDR3 has 13 residues. Clones were read by immunoSEQ multiplex PCR, and TCRdb kept only the in-frame ones, dropping some. The sample gives fewer than 85,000 clones, more than 60% of which show up once; around 21% is in the top ten. This clonotype originated in an elderly woman with active or convalescent COVID-19. V is TRBV27 and J is TRBJ2-1; no reliable D call. Sequenced: peripheral blood. This CDR3 reads CASSLSSYNEQFF. In DNA form, the CDR3 reads TGTGCCAGCAGCCTGAGCTCCTACAATGAGCAGTTCTTC.